Listed below are T cell receptor beta chains from one sample, sequenced in a study of blood T cell repertoires in COVID-19. Data came from immunoSEQ multiplex PCR; TCRdb stores just in-frame clones and leaves some out. The data show under 200,000 clones, with 80% seen just once and roughly 3.5% held by the top ten. The specimen sequenced was PBMCs or T cells enriched from blood (not recorded which). The origin of the receptors is an older woman who had recovered from COVID-19. The CDR3 runs from the conserved cysteine through the conserved F or W. Some rows have no size entry. The others give once, few or many, or a class for an expanded clone.

v_call: TRBV4-1
j_call: TRBJ1-5
clone_size: many
cdr3_aa: CASSQEGARQPQHF

v_call: TRBV13
j_call: TRBJ1-2
clone_size: NA
cdr3_aa: CASSLAGGSGYGYTF

v_call: TRBV7-9
j_call: TRBJ1-6
clone_size: NA
cdr3_aa: CASSTRQLSNSPLHF

v_call: TRBV7-8
j_call: TRBJ2-1
clone_size: NA
cdr3_aa: CASSLGVVGSNSYNEQFF

v_call: TRBV6-5
j_call: TRBJ1-2
clone_size: NA
cdr3_aa: CASTATGGGYTF

v_call: TRBV10-2
j_call: TRBJ2-1
clone_size: few
cdr3_aa: CASRLTWTGINEQFF

v_call: TRBV24-1
j_call: TRBJ2-2
clone_size: NA
cdr3_aa: CATSDSGAGTGELFF

v_call: TRBV6-1
j_call: TRBJ2-3
clone_size: NA
cdr3_aa: CASSRRGQYTDTQYF

v_call: TRBV7-3
j_call: TRBJ1-1
clone_size: NA
cdr3_aa: CASSPGQEREAFF

v_call: TRBV14
j_call: TRBJ1-2
clone_size: NA
cdr3_aa: CASSQDSIPYGYTF

v_call: TRBV7-9
j_call: TRBJ2-3
clone_size: NA
cdr3_aa: CASSLDPGSTDTQYF

v_call: TRBV5-6
j_call: TRBJ1-5
clone_size: NA
cdr3_aa: CASSLGGQFSNQPQHF

v_call: TRBV5-4
j_call: TRBJ2-1
clone_size: NA
cdr3_aa: CASSKWTSGGARGEQFF

v_call: TRBV9
j_call: TRBJ1-3
clone_size: NA
cdr3_aa: CASSVGTAGNTIYF